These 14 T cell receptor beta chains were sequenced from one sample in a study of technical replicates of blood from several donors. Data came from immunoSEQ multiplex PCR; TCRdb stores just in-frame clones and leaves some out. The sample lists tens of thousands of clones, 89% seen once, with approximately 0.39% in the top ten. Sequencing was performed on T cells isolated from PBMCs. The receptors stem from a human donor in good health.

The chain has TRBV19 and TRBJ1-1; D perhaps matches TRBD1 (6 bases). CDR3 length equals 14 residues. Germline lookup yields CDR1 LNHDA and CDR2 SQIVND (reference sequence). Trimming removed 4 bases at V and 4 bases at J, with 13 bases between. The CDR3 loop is CASSRTERLTEAFF. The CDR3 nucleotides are TGTGCCAGTAGTAGGACAGAGAGACTCACTGAAGCTTTCTTT.

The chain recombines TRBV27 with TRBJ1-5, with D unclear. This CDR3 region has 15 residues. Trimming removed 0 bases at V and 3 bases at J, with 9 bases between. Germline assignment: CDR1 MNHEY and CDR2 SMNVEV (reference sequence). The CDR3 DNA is TGTGCCAGCAGTTTATCTTCATCCCCCAATCAGCCCCAGCATTTT. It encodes CASSLSSSPNQPQHF.

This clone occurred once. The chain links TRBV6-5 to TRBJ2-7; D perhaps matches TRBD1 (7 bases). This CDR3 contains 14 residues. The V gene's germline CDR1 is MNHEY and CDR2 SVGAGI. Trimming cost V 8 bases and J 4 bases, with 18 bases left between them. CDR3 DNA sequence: TGTGCCAGCTACGATAGGAGGGGGCCGTACGAGCAGTACTTC. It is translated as CASYDRRGPYEQYF.

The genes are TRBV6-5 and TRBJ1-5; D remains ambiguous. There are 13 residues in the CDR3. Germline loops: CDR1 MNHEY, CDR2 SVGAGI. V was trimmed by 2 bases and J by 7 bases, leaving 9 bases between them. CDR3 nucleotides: TGTGCCAGCAGTTACGCGGTAGCACAGCCCCAGCATTTT. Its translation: CASSYAVAQPQHF.

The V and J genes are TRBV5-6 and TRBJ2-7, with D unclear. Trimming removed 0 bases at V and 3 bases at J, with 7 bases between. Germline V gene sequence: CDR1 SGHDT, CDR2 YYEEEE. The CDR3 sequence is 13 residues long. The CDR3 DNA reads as TGTGCCAGCAGCTTGGAAAGAGACTACGAGCAGTACTTC. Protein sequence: CASSLERDYEQYF.

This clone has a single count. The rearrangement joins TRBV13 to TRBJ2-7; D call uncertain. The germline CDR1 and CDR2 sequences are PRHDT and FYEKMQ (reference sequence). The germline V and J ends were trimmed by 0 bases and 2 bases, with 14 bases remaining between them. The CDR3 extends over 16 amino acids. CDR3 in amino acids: CASSLGGAAKTYEQYF. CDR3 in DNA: TGTGCCAGCAGCTTAGGAGGAGCAGCGAAAACCTACGAGCAGTACTTC.

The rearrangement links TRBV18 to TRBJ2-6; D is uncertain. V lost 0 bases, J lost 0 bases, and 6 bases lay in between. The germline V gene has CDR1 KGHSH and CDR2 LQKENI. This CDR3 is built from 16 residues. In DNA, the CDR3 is TGTGCCAGCTCACCACCGGCTAGCTCTGGGGCCAACGTCCTGACTTTC. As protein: CASSPPASSGANVLTF.

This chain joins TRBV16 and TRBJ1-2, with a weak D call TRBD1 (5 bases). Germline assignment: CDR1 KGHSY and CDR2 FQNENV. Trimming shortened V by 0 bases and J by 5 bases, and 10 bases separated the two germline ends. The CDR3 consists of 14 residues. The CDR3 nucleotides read TGTGCCAGCAGCCAATCGCGGGGCCTATATGGCTACACCTTC. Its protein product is CASSQSRGLYGYTF.

As DNA, the CDR3 is TGTGCCAGCAGCTTAGGCCAACTAGCGGGAGTGGGGGAGCAGTACTTC. Translated: CASSLGQLAGVGEQYF. This chain uses TRBV13 with TRBJ2-7; 11 positions agree with TRBD2. V was clipped by 0 bases and J by 7 bases; unmatched bases: 8. The CDR3 is 16 amino acids. The germline CDR1 and CDR2 sequences are PRHDT and FYEKMQ (reference sequence).

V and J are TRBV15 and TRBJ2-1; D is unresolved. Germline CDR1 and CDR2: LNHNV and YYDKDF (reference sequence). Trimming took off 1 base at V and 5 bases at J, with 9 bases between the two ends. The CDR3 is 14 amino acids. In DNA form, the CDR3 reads TGTGCCACCAGCAGAGGCAGCGTCAACAATGAGCAGTTCTTC. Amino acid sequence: CATSRGSVNNEQFF. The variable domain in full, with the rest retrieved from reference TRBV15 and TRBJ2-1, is DAMVIQNPRYQVTQFGKPVTLSCSQTLNHNVMYWYQQKSSQAPKLLFHYYDKDFNNEADTPDNFQSRRPNTSFCFLDIRSPGLGDTAMYLCATSRGSVNNEQFFGPGTRLTVL.

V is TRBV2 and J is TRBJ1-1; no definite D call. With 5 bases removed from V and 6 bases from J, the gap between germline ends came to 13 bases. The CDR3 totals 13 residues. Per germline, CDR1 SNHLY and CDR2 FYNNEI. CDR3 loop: CASSTTSVAEAFF. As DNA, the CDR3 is TGTGCCAGCAGTACCACTTCCGTCGCTGAAGCTTTCTTT.

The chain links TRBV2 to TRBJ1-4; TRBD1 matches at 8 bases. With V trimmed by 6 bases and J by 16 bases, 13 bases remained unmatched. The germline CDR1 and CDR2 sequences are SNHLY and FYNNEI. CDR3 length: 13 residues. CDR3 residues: CASSVGTGLESFF. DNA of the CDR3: TGTGCCAGCAGCGTAGGGACAGGCCTCGAATCGTTTTTT.

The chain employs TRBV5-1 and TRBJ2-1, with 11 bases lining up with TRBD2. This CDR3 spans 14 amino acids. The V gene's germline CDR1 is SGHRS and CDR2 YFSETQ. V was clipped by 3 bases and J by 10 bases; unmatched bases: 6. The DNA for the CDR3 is TGCGCCAGCAGCTCTAGACTAGCGGGAAGGGAGCAGTTCTTC. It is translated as CASSSRLAGREQFF.

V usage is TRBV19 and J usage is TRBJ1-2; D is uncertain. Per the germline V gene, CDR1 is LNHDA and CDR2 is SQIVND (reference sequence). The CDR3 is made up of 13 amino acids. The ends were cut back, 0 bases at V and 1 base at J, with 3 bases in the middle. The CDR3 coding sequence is TGTGCCAGTAGTATAGACAGTAACTATGGCTACACCTTC. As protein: CASSIDSNYGYTF.